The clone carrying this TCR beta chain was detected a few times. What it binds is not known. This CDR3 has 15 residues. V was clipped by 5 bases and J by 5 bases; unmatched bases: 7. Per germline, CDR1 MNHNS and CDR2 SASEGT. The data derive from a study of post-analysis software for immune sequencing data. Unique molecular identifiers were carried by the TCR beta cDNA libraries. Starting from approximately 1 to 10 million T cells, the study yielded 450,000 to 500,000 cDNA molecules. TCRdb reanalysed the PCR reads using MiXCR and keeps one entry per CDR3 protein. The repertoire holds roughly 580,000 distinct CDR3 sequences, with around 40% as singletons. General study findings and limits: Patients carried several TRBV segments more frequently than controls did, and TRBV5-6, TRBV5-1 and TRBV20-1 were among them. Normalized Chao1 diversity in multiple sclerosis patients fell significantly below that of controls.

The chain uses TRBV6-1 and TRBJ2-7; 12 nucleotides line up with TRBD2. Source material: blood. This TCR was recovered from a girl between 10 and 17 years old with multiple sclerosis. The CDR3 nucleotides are TGTGCCAGCAGTCCCCTAGCGGGAGGGCCCAACGAGCAGTACTTC. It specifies CASSPLAGGPNEQYF.